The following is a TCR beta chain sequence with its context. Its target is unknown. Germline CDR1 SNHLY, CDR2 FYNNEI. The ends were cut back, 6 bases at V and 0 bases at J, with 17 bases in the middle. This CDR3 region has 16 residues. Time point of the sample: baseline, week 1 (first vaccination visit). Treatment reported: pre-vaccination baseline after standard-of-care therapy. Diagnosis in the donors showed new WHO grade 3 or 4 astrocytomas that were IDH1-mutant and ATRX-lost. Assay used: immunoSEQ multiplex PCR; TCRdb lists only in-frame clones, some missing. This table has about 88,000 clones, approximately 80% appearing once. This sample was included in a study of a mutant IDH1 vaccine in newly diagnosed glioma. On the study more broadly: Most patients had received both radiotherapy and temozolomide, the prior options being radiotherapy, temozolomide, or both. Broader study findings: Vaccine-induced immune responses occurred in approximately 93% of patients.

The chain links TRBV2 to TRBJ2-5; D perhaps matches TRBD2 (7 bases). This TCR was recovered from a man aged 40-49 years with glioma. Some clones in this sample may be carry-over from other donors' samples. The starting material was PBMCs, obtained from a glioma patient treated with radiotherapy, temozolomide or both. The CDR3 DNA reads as TGTGCCAGCAGACCGCGATGGGGGGGCGACCAAGAGACCCAGTACTTC. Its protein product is CASRPRWGGDQETQYF.